Listed below are T cell receptor beta chains from one sample, sequenced in a study of metastatic and nonmetastatic thyroid tumors. MiXCR re-clonotyped the PCR reads for TCRdb. Here the sample spans under 25,000 clones, 15% being singletons. The sequenced sample was blood. These receptors were collected from a female donor with papillary thyroid cancer or a benign thyroid nodule (not recorded which). Some clones in this sample may be carry-over from other donors' samples. CDR3s include the opening cysteine and the closing phenylalanine or tryptophan. The D gene is left open where the match is weak. Clone size appears in some rows only: once, few, many, or a class for an expanded clone.

J | V | D | size | DNA | CDR3
TRBJ2-5 | TRBV12-5 | . | many | TGTGCTAGCTTTTCCCCGGAGGACCAGTACTTC | CASFSPEDQYF
TRBJ2-7 | TRBV20-1 | TRBD2 | medium-sized | TGCAGTGCCGGGGGGGTTTTCTTC | CSAGGVFF
TRBJ1-6 | TRBV20-1 | . | . | TGCAGTGCTAGGGGTGGAGGGGGACTAGGTTCACCCCTCCACTTT | CSARGGGGLGSPLHF
TRBJ2-1 | TRBV20-1 | . | many | TGCAGTGATAAGGTGGCAGGTCAGGACAATGAGCAGTTCTTC | CSDKVAGQDNEQFF
TRBJ2-7 | TRBV29-1 | TRBD2 | few | TGCAGCGTCGCAGGGGCGGGAGGGTCCTACGAGCAGTACTTC | CSVAGAGGSYEQYF
TRBJ1-1 | TRBV11-3 | . | . | TGTGCCAGCAGCTTAACCGGTACCACTGAAGCTTTCTTT | CASSLTGTTEAFF
TRBJ2-7 | TRBV27 | TRBD2 | . | TGTGCCAGCAGTAGGACTAGCGGGGCCTACGAGCAGTACTTC | CASSRTSGAYEQYF
TRBJ2-1 | TRBV4-3 | TRBD2 | many | TGCGCCAGCAGCCAAGAACCGCCCGCTAGCGGGAGATACAGTGAGCAGTTCTTC | CASSQEPPASGRYSEQFF
TRBJ2-3 | TRBV27 | . | many | TGTGCCAGCAGGCCTTTTGGACGACGGGGATCAGATACGCAGTATTTT | CASRPFGRRGSDTQYF
TRBJ1-1 | TRBV28 | TRBD1 | medium-sized | TGTGCCACTCGGCGGGACAGGAACACTGAAGCTTTCTTT | CATRRDRNTEAFF
TRBJ2-1 | TRBV11-2 | TRBD2 | many | TGTGCCAGCAGCTTAGTAGGAGCGGGAAGTTACAATGAACAGTTCTTC | CASSLVGAGSYNEQFF
TRBJ1-1 | TRBV13 | . | . | TGTGCCAGCAGCCCCCCTCGGGATAGTAACACTGAAGCTTTCTTT | CASSPPRDSNTEAFF
TRBJ1-6 | TRBV12-3/TRBV12-4 | . | . | TGTGCCAGCAGCCAAGGGGGGAATTCACCCCTCCACTTT | CASSQGGNSPLHF
TRBJ2-1 | TRBV3-1 | . | many | TGTGCCCGCTACCGCGGGCGGCCATGTCAGTTCTTC | CARYRGRPCQFF
TRBJ2-3 | TRBV20-1 | . | many | TGCAGTGCGAGACCGTCCCAGGGCCGACAAGATACGCAGTATTTT | CSARPSQGRQDTQYF
TRBJ1-1 | TRBV20-1 | . | many | TGCAGTGCGCGGGAGGGGGTTGGATCTGAAGCTTTCTTT | CSAREGVGSEAFF
TRBJ2-2 | TRBV11-2 | TRBD1 | many | TGTGCCAGCAGCTTATACGGGACAGGGAACACCGGGGAGCTGTTTTTT | CASSLYGTGNTGELFF
TRBJ2-3 | TRBV4-3 | . | many | TGCGCCAGCAGCCAAGATAGGCAGTATACGCAGTATTTT | CASSQDRQYTQYF
TRBJ1-1 | TRBV6-2/TRBV6-3 | . | many | TGTGCCAGCAGTTACGGCAGGGCGAGGGAAGCTTTCTTT | CASSYGRAREAFF
TRBJ2-7 | TRBV24-1 | . | many | TGTGCCACCAGTGATGCTCAGGGCGCCTACGAGCAGTACTTC | CATSDAQGAYEQYF
TRBJ1-5 | TRBV6-1 | . | many | TGTGCCAGCAGTGAAACCAGACTAGGGCCCCAGCATTTT | CASSETRLGPQHF
TRBJ1-2 | TRBV6-1 | . | few | TGTGCCAGCAGTGTTGGGGCGGAATATGGCTACACCTTC | CASSVGAEYGYTF
TRBJ2-3 | TRBV10-3 | . | many | TGTGCCATCAGGTCCAGGAGCACAGATACGCAGTATTTT | CAIRSRSTDTQYF
TRBJ1-6 | TRBV15 | . | many | TGTGCCACCAGCAGATCCCTAGACAGTCAGGATTCACCCCTCCACTTT | CATSRSLDSQDSPLHF
TRBJ1-5 | TRBV27 | . | many | TGTGCCAGCAGTTTATTAGGGATGGATCAGCCCCAGCATTTT | CASSLLGMDQPQHF
TRBJ1-1 | TRBV11-3 | . | many | TGTGCCAGCAGCTTAGATCGTGGTACCAAGGAAGCTTTCTTT | CASSLDRGTKEAFF
TRBJ2-7 | TRBV4-1 | TRBD2 | . | TGCGCCAGCAGCCAAGCGGGAGGGTCCTCCGAGCAGTACTTC | CASSQAGGSSEQYF
TRBJ2-1 | TRBV7-9 | . | many | TGTGCCAGCAGCTATTGGGACATGGGGGCACATGAGCAGTTCTTC | CASSYWDMGAHEQFF
TRBJ2-1 | TRBV27 | . | many | TGTGCCAGCAGTTTCTCAGCGAGCTCCTACAATGAGCAGTTCTTC | CASSFSASSYNEQFF
TRBJ2-7 | TRBV11-2 | TRBD2 | once | TGTGCCAGCAGGGGACTACACTACGAGCAGTACTTC | CASRGLHYEQYF
TRBJ2-3 | TRBV7-7 | TRBD2 | many | TGTGCTAGCAGACCCGGTCCTAGCGGGGTGGGAGATACGCAGTATTTT | CASRPGPSGVGDTQYF
TRBJ2-1 | TRBV10-2 | TRBD2 | many | TGCGCCAGCAGTGATGTAGCGGGAGGCTACAATGAGCAGTTCTTC | CASSDVAGGYNEQFF
TRBJ2-7 | TRBV6-4 | . | few | TGTGCCAGCAGTGAGAAAAACGGAGACTCCTACGAGCAGTACTTC | CASSEKNGDSYEQYF
TRBJ2-5 | TRBV5-5 | TRBD1 | many | TGTGCCAGCAGCGTCGGACAGGCCCGGGGAACCCAGTACTTC | CASSVGQARGTQYF
TRBJ2-2 | TRBV2 | . | . | TGTGCCAGCAGTGATAAGGGACCCCACACCGGGGAGCTGTTTTTT | CASSDKGPHTGELFF
TRBJ2-5 | TRBV20-1 | . | many | TGCAGTGCTAGAGATCTCACTATGGGAGAGACCCAGTACTTC | CSARDLTMGETQYF
TRBJ1-5 | TRBV6-1 | . | . | TGTGCCAGCAGTGGAGAGGGGGGGATCCTTAATCAGCCCCAGCATTTT | CASSGEGGILNQPQHF
TRBJ2-1 | TRBV20-1 | . | many | TGCAGTGATGCGCGCAATTACAATGAGCAGTTCTTC | CSDARNYNEQFF
TRBJ1-2 | TRBV2 | . | many | TGTGCCAGCAGTGTGGGGCAGGGAGGGGATGGCTACACCTTC | CASSVGQGGDGYTF
TRBJ2-2 | TRBV24-1 | TRBD1 | many | TGTGCCACCAGGGGGACAGCGAACACCGGGGAGCTGTTTTTT | CATRGTANTGELFF
TRBJ2-7 | TRBV6-1 | TRBD2 | many | TGTGCCAGCAGTGAATGGTGGACTAGCAACGAGCAGTACTTC | CASSEWWTSNEQYF
TRBJ1-3 | TRBV12-3/TRBV12-4 | . | many | TGTGCCAGCAGTCCTGGGGGGGCCCGCTCTGGAAACACCATATATTTT | CASSPGGARSGNTIYF
TRBJ2-6 | TRBV3-1 | . | many | TGTGCCAGCACCTCCTCTGGGGCCAACGTCCTGACTTTC | CASTSSGANVLTF
TRBJ2-7 | TRBV5-1 | TRBD1 | once | TGCGCCAGCAGCTTGGAACAGGGGCCAACCTACGAGCAGTACTTC | CASSLEQGPTYEQYF
TRBJ2-3 | TRBV6-4 | TRBD2 | . | TGTGCCAGCAGTCCCAGCGGGGGAACGGCAGATACGCAGTATTTT | CASSPSGGTADTQYF
TRBJ2-7 | TRBV4-1 | TRBD2 | many | TGCGCCAGCAGCCAAGTTGGCGGGAGTGGCGGGGACGAGCAGTACTTC | CASSQVGGSGGDEQYF
TRBJ1-1 | TRBV18 | TRBD1 | many | TGTGCCAGCTCCCCCGACAGGGACACTGAAGCTTTCTTT | CASSPDRDTEAFF
TRBJ2-7 | TRBV20-1 | . | many | TGCAGTGCTTGGGACTCCCACGAGCAGTACTTC | CSAWDSHEQYF
TRBJ2-7 | TRBV4-1 | TRBD1 | medium-sized | TGCGCCAGCAGCCGGACGACAGGGGGCGCCGAGCAGTACTTC | CASSRTTGGAEQYF
TRBJ2-7 | TRBV4-2 | TRBD2 | many | TGTGCCAGCAGCCCCGGGACTAGCGGGAGTTCGCCCTACGAGCAGTACTTC | CASSPGTSGSSPYEQYF
TRBJ1-5 | TRBV6-1 | . | many | TGTGCCAGCAGTGAATGGGGTGGCGGCAATCAGCCCCAGCATTTT | CASSEWGGGNQPQHF
TRBJ2-7 | TRBV12-3/TRBV12-4 | TRBD1 | few | TGTGCCAGCAGCCCCGGACAGGATATCGAGCAGTACTTC | CASSPGQDIEQYF
TRBJ2-3 | TRBV11-1 | TRBD2 | few | TGTGCCAGCAGCTCCATAGCGGGAGTCGGTGATACGCAGTATTTT | CASSSIAGVGDTQYF
TRBJ1-1 | TRBV2 | TRBD1 | many | TGTGCCAGCAGGCTGACAGGGGTGAAAGCTTTCTTT | CASRLTGVKAFF
TRBJ2-1 | TRBV5-1 | . | many | TGCGCCAGCAGCTTGGGGCAGTCCTACAATGAGCAGTTCTTC | CASSLGQSYNEQFF
TRBJ2-3 | TRBV19 | TRBD2 | many | TGTGCCAGTAGAAGGACTAGCGGGAGTGGATCGCAGTATTTT | CASRRTSGSGSQYF
TRBJ2-1 | TRBV15 | TRBD2 | many | TGTGCCACCAGCTCCACTAGCGGGGGTTACAATGAGCAGTTCTTC | CATSSTSGGYNEQFF
TRBJ2-7 | TRBV24-1 | . | many | TGTGCCACCAGATGGGGGAATTGGAACGAGCAGTACTTC | CATRWGNWNEQYF
TRBJ2-3 | TRBV11-3 | TRBD2 | many | TGTGCCAGCAGTCGAGGACTAGCGGGAGGCAAGGGCACAGATACGCAGTATTTT | CASSRGLAGGKGTDTQYF
TRBJ1-6 | TRBV11-2 | . | . | TGTGCCAGCAGCTCCCCCCAGGGACAAAGGAATTCACCCCTCCACTTT | CASSSPQGQRNSPLHF